This entry features one TCR beta chain sequence. Its specificity is unknown. The table came from immunoSEQ multiplex PCR; TCRdb's copy has only in-frame clones and leaves some out. The sample carries tens of thousands of clones, about nine tenths recorded once. This specimen comes from a study of T cell responses to AZD1222 COVID-19 vaccine. Study observations and caveats: The study identified only a handful of AZD1222 recipients as seropositive at baseline. Vaccination with two AZD1222 doses was followed by a rise in Spike-specific TCR breadth and depth. Possibly, clonal diversity was underestimated; donors were largely white British and included more females. Unmutated variant regions are reportedly targeted by nearly half of spike-specific TCRs.

The source was peripheral blood, collected on day 0 of AZD1222 vaccination. The sequence derives from an adult in good health.

The CDR3 is CASSRGPLGTDTQYF. CDR3 DNA sequence: TGTGCCAGCAGCCGGGGGCCACTTGGCACAGATACGCAGTATTTT. The J gene is TRBJ2-3, the V gene TRBV11-2; either TRBD1 or TRBD2 may fit D (6 bases each). Germline V gives CDR1 SGHAT, CDR2 FQNNGV. V shed 5 bases and J shed 1 base, with 13 bases lying between them. This CDR3 is built from 15 residues. Complete variable domain (other parts from reference TRBV11-2 and TRBJ2-3): EAGVAQSPRYKIIEKRQSVAFWCNPISGHATLYWYQQILGQGPKLLIQFQNNGVVDDSQLPKDRFSAERLKGVDSTLKIQPAKLEDSAVYLCASSRGPLGTDTQYFGPGTRLTVL.